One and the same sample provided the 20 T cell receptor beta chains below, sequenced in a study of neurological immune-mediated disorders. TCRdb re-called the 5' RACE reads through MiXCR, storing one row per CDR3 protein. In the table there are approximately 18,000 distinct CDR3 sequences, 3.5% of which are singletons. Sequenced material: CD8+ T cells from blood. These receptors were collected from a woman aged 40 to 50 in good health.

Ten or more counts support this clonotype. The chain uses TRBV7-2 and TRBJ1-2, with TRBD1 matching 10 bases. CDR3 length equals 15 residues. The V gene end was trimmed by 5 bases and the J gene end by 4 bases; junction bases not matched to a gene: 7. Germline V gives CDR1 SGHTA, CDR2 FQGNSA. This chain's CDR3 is CASSDRDRGVYGYTF. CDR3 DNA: TGTGCCAGCAGCGACCGGGACAGGGGAGTCTATGGCTACACCTTC.

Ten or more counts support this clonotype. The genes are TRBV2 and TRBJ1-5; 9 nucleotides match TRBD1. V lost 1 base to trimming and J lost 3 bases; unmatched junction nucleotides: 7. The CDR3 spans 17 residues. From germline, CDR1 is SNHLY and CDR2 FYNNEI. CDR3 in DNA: TGTGCCAGCAGTGAAGGGTCGGGACAGGGTACCAATCAGCCCCAGCATTTT. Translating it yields CASSEGSGQGTNQPQHF.

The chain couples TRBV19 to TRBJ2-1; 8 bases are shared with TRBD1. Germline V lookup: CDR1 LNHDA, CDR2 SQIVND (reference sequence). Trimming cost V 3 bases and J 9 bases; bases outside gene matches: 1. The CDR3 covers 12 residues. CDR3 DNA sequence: TGTGCCAGTAGTATGGGACAGGTTGAGCAGTTCTTC. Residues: CASSMGQVEQFF.

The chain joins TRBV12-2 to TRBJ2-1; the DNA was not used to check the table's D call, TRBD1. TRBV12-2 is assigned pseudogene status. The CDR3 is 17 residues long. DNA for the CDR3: TGTGCAAGTCGCTTAGGCGAGGGGGGGGGGAACTACAATGAGCAGTTCTTC. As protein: CASRLGEGGGNYNEQFF.

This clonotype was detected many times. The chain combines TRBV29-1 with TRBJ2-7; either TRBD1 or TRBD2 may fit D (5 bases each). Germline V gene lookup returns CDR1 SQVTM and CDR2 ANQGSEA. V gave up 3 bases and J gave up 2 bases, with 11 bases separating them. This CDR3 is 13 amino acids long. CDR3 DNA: TGCAGCGTTGAGGGACCGACTCCCTACGAGCAGTACTTC. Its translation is CSVEGPTPYEQYF.

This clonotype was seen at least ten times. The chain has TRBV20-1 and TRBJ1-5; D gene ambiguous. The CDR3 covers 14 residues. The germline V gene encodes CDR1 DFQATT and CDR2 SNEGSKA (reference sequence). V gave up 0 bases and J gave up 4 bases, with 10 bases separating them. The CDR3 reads CSARDERPNQPQHF. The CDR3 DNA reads TGCAGTGCTAGAGATGAAAGACCGAATCAGCCCCAGCATTTT.

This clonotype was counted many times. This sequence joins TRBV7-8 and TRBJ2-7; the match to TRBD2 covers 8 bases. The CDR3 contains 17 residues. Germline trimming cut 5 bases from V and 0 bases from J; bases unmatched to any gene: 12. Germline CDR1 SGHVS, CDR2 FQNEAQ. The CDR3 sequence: CASSPPSAGGISYEQYF. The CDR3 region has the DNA TGTGCCAGCAGCCCCCCGTCGGCGGGAGGTATCTCCTACGAGCAGTACTTC.

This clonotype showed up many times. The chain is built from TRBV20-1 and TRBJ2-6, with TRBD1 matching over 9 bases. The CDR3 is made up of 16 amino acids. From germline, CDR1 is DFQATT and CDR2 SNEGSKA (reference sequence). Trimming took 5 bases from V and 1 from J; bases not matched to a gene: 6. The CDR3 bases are TGCAGTGCTTATCCCGACAGGGGGTCTGGGGCCAACGTCCTGACTTTC. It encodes CSAYPDRGSGANVLTF.

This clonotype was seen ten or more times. This CDR3 is CASSFQQGEGTEAFF. CDR3 nucleotides: TGTGCCAGCAGCTTCCAGCAGGGGGAAGGCACTGAAGCTTTCTTT. The chain is built from TRBV5-5 and TRBJ1-1, with 7 bases fitting TRBD1. V dropped 2 bases and J dropped 4; count of bases not matched to a gene: 8. Germline loops: CDR1 SGHKS, CDR2 YYEKEE (reference sequence). This CDR3 region has 15 residues.

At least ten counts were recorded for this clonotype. The CDR3 is CASSQKTGLGGTDTQYF. CDR3 in DNA: TGTGCCAGCAGCCAAAAAACGGGACTAGGGGGCACAGATACGCAGTATTTT. The chain recombines TRBV5-5 with TRBJ2-3, with 8 bases fitting TRBD2. V was clipped by 4 bases and J by 1 base; unmatched bases: 11. CDR1 is SGHKS, CDR2 YYEKEE, per germline (reference sequence). The CDR3 length is 17 residues.

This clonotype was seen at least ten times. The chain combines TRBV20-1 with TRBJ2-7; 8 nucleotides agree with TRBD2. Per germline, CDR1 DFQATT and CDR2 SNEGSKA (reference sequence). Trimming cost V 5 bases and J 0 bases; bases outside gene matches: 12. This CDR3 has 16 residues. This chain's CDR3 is CSAPPRGLARSYEQYF. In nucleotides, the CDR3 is TGCAGTGCTCCCCCCCGAGGACTAGCCCGCTCCTACGAGCAGTACTTC.

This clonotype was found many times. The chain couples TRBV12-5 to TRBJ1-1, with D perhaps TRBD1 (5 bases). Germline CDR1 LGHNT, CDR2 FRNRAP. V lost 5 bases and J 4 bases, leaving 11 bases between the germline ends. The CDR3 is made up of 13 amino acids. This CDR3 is CASGPGRGTEAFF. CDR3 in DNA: TGTGCTAGTGGTCCGGGGAGGGGCACTGAAGCTTTCTTT.

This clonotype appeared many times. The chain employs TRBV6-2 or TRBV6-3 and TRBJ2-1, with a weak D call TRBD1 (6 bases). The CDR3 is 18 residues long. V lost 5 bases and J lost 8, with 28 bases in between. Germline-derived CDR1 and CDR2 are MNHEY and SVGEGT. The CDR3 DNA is TGTGCCAGCAGTAAAACTACGTTGGGACACCTGGAATGGGATGAGCAGTTCTTC. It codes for CASSKTTLGHLEWDEQFF.

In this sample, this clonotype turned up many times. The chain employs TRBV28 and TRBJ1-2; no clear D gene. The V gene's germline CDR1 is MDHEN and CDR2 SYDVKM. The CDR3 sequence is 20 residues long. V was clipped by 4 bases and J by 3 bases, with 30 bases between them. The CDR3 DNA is TGTGCCAGCAGTTCTAGGGCAGGCGGTCCTAACGTCCCTTCCCACTATGGCTACACCTTC. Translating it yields CASSSRAGGPNVPSHYGYTF.

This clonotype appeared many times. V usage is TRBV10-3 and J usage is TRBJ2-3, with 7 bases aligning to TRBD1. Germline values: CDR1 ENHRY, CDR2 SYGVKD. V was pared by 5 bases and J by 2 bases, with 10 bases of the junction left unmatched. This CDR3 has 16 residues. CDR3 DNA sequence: TGTGCCATCAGTTCGGACGCAGGGGGAGACACAGATACGCAGTATTTT. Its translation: CAISSDAGGDTDTQYF.

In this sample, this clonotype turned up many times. The CDR3 DNA follows: TGTGCCAGCGCCCTTCCAGGATACGAGCAGTACTTC. Protein product: CASALPGYEQYF. The V call is TRBV27, the J call TRBJ2-7; no firm D call. This CDR3 has 12 residues. V lost 8 bases and J 4 bases, leaving 12 bases between the germline ends. CDR1 and CDR2 from the germline V gene are MNHEY and SMNVEV (reference sequence).

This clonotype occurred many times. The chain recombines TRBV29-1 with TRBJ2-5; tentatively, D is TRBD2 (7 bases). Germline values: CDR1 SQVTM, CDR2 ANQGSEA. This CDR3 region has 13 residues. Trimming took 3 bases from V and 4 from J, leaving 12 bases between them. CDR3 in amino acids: CSVDGGAGETQYF. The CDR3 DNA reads TGCAGCGTTGATGGGGGGGCCGGAGAGACCCAGTACTTC.

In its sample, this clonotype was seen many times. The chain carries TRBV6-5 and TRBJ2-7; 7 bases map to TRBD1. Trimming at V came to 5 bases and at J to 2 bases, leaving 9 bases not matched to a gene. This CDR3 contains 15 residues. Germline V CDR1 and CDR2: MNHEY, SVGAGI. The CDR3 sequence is CASSTPRQGTYEQYF. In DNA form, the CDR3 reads TGTGCCAGCAGTACCCCGCGACAGGGCACCTACGAGCAGTACTTC.

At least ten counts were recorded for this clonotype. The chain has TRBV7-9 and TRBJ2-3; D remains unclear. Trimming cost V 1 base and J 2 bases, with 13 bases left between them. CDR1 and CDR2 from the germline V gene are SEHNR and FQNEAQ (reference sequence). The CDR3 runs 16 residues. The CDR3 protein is CASSLGFEAFTDTQYF. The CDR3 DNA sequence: TGTGCCAGCAGCTTAGGGTTCGAGGCGTTCACAGATACGCAGTATTTT.

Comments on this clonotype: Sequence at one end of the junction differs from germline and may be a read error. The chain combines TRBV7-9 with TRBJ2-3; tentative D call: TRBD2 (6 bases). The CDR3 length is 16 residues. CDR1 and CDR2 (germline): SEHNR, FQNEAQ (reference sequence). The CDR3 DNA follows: TGTGCCAACAGCGCCGGGACTGACCCTAGGACAGATACGCAGTATTTT. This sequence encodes CANSAGTDPRTDTQYF.